This TCR beta chain appears in the sequencing data of a study of response to subunit inactivated influenza vaccine. Study results and caveats: New T cells are recruited in small numbers by each seasonal influenza vaccination, according to the authors' suggestion.

The CDR3 has 13 residues. V was shortened by 5 bases and J by 2 bases, with 7 bases between the two germline ends. Germline loops: CDR1 SGHVS, CDR2 FQNEAQ. A remark on this clonotype: What it binds is unknown.

TCRdb used MiXCR to reprocess the RT-PCR reads, holding one entry per CDR3 protein. Of 500,000 to 550,000 distinct CDR3 sequences in the sample, about 8% were seen once. The source of this sequence is a man aged 45-69 years who received an inactivated influenza vaccine. The chain links TRBV7-8 to TRBJ2-1; D not certain. The material sequenced was PBMCs from blood, taken around 25 months after vaccination. The CDR3 nucleotides read TGTGCCAGCAGCATCGTGACCTACAATGAGCAGTTCTTC. Amino acid sequence: CASSIVTYNEQFF.